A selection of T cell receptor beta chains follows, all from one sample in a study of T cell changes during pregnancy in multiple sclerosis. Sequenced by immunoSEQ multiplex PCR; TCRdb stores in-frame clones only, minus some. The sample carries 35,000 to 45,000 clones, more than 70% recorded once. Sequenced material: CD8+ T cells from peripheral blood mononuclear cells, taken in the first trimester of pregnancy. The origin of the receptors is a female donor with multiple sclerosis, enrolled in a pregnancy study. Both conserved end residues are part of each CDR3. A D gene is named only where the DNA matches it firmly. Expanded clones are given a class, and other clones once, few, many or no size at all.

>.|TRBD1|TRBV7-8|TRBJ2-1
CASSLVGQGDNEQFF
TGTGCCAGCAGCTTGGTGGGACAGGGGGACAATGAGCAGTTCTTC
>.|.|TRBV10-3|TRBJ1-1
CAISEEGRKRLNTEAFF
TGTGCCATCAGTGAGGAGGGGAGGAAGAGATTGAACACTGAAGCTTTCTTT
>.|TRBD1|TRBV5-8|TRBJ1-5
CASSSMDRVASQPQHF
TGTGCCAGCAGCTCGATGGACAGGGTCGCAAGTCAGCCCCAGCATTTT
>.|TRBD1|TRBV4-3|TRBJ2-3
CASSHPQTGGPDTQYF
TGCGCCAGCAGCCATCCTCAGACAGGGGGCCCAGATACGCAGTATTTT
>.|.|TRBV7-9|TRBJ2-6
CASSSSGFSGANVLTF
TGTGCCAGCAGCTCCTCGGGTTTCTCTGGGGCCAACGTCCTGACTTTC
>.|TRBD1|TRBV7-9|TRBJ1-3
CASQSDRASGNTIYF
TGTGCCAGTCAGAGTGACAGGGCCTCTGGAAACACCATATATTTT
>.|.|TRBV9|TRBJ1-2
CASSVGGSRGGYTF
TGTGCCAGCAGCGTAGGTGGGTCCCGGGGTGGCTACACCTTC
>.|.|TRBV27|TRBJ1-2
CASSLYGRGGYGYTF
TGTGCCAGCAGTTTATATGGCAGGGGCGGGTATGGCTACACCTTC
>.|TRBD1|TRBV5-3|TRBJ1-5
CARSCYRGYSNQPQHF
TGTGCCAGAAGCTGTTACAGGGGCTATAGCAATCAGCCCCAGCATTTT
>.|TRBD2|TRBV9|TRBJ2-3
CASRNFGTNPDTQYF
TGTGCCAGCAGAAACTTTGGGACTAATCCAGATACGCAGTATTTT
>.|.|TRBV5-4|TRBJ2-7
CASRGFTYEQYF
TGTGCCTCCCGGGGGTTCACCTACGAGCAGTACTTC
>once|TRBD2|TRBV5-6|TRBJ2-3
CASSPTSGGATDTQYF
TGTGCCAGCAGCCCGACTAGCGGGGGGGCCACAGATACGCAGTATTTT
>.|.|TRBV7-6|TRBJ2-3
CASSLASGRGTTDTQYF
TGTGCCAGCAGCTTAGCCTCGGGACGCGGGACCACAGATACGCAGTATTTT
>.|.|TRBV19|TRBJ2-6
CASSIRGANVLTF
TGTGCCAGTAGTATTCGTGGGGCCAACGTCCTGACTTTC
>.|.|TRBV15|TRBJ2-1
CATSPVDGGGWTEQFF
TGTGCCACCAGCCCCGTCGACGGGGGTGGTTGGACTGAGCAGTTCTTC
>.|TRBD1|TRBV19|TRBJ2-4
CASSWTGGLAKNIQYF
TGTGCCAGTAGTTGGACAGGAGGACTAGCCAAAAACATTCAGTACTTC
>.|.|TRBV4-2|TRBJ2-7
CASSQDGAGEQYF
TGTGCCAGCAGCCAAGATGGTGCAGGCGAGCAGTACTTC
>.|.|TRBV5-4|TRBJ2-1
CASSLGGNEQFF
TGTGCCAGCAGCTTAGGGGGCAATGAGCAGTTCTTC
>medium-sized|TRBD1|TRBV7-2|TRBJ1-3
CASSPTGLGNTIYF
TGTGCCAGCAGCCCGACAGGGCTCGGAAACACCATATATTTT
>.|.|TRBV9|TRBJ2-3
CASSAGSNTDTQYF
TGTGCCAGCAGCGCCGGGTCCAACACAGATACGCAGTATTTT
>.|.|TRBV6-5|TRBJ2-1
CASSSSLRTRAWEQFF
TGTGCCAGCAGTTCATCTCTCAGGACGAGGGCATGGGAGCAGTTCTTC
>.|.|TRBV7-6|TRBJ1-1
CASSLERQGPEAFF
TGTGCCAGCAGCTTAGAACGGCAGGGCCCTGAAGCTTTCTTT
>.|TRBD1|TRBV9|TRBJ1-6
CASSPGTANNSPLHF
TGTGCCAGCAGCCCGGGGACAGCTAATAATTCACCCCTCCACTTT
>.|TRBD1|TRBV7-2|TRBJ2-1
CASSQQGDEQFF
TGTGCCAGCAGCCAACAGGGGGATGAGCAGTTCTTC
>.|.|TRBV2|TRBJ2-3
CASSAGMDTQYF
TGTGCCAGCAGCGCCGGTATGGATACGCAGTATTTT
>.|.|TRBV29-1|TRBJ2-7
CSVELQTYEQYF
TGCAGCGTTGAACTACAGACCTACGAGCAGTACTTC
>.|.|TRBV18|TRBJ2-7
CASSPARSDEQYF
TGTGCCAGCTCACCGGCGCGAAGCGACGAGCAGTACTTC
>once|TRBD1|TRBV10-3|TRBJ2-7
CAIRPTGVKSYEQYF
TGTGCCATCAGACCGACAGGGGTTAAGTCCTACGAGCAGTACTTC
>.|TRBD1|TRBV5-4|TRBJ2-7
CASSLWDRADEQYF
TGTGCCAGCAGCTTGTGGGACAGGGCAGACGAGCAGTACTTC
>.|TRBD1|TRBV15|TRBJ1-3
CATRNTGAGNTIYF
TGTGCCACCAGGAATACAGGGGCTGGAAACACCATATATTTT
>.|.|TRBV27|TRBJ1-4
CASSWQSSTNEKLFF
TGTGCCAGCAGTTGGCAGTCGTCAACTAATGAAAAACTGTTTTTT
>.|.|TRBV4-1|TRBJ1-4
CASSQVEAWREKLFF
TGCGCCAGCAGCCAAGTCGAAGCCTGGCGGGAAAAACTGTTTTTT
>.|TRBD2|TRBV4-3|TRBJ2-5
CASSDSGGVSETQYF
TGCGCCAGCAGCGATAGCGGGGGGGTTTCGGAGACCCAGTACTTC
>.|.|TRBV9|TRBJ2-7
CASSPEAGAAYEQYF
TGTGCCAGCAGCCCCGAGGCAGGGGCAGCCTACGAGCAGTACTTC
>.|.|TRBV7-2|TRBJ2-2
CASSLWPGDLGTGELFF
TGTGCCAGCAGCTTATGGCCAGGGGACCTCGGCACCGGGGAGCTGTTTTTT
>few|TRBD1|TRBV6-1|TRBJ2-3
CASSEIGGTGSTDTQYF
TGTGCCAGCAGTGAAATCGGAGGGACAGGGTCTACAGATACGCAGTATTTT
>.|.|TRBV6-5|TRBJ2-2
CASSPSNTGELFF
TGTGCCAGCAGCCCATCGAACACCGGGGAGCTGTTTTTT
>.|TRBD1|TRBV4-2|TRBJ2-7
CASSQWTGADFGQYF
TGTGCCAGCAGCCAGTGGACAGGGGCGGATTTTGGGCAGTACTTC
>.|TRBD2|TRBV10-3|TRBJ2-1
CAISDHSGGAPYNEQFF
TGTGCCATCAGTGATCATAGCGGGGGGGCCCCCTACAATGAGCAGTTCTTC
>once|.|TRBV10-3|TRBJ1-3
CAISESDSTGNTIYF
TGTGCCATCAGTGAGTCGGACTCGACAGGAAACACCATATATTTT
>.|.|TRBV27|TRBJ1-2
CASSFLGDGGYTF
TGTGCCAGCAGTTTTTTAGGGGATGGGGGCTACACCTTC
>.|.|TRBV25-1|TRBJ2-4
CASSRGDYENIQYF
TGTGCCAGCAGTCGGGGTGACTACGAAAACATTCAGTACTTC
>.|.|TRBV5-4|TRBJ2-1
CASSLEQEGNEQFF
TGTGCCAGCAGCTTGGAACAGGAGGGAAATGAGCAGTTCTTC
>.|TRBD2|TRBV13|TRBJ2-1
CASSLRTSGGWRNEQFF
TGTGCCAGCAGCTTAAGGACTAGCGGGGGGTGGCGGAATGAGCAGTTCTTC
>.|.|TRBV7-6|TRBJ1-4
CASSPVVETTNEKLFF
TGTGCCAGCAGCCCCGTGGTCGAGACAACTAATGAAAAACTGTTTTTT
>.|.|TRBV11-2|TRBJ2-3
CASQGAPGRFDTQYF
TGTGCCAGCCAAGGGGCCCCCGGCCGGTTTGATACGCAGTATTTT
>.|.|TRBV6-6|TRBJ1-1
CASSDQDEAFF
TGTGCCAGCAGTGATCAGGATGAAGCTTTCTTT
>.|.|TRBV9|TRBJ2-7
CASSVASNYEQYF
TGTGCCAGCAGCGTAGCATCTAATTACGAGCAGTACTTC
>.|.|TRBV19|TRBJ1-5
CASTGAEYSNQPQHF
TGTGCCAGTACGGGTGCGGAATATAGCAATCAGCCCCAGCATTTT
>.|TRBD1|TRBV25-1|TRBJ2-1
CASSEPGQGLSNEQFF
TGTGCCAGCAGTGAGCCGGGACAGGGGTTAAGCAATGAGCAGTTCTTC
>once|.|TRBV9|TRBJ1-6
CASSTGTAHNSPLHF
TGTGCCAGCAGCACAGGGACCGCCCATAATTCACCCCTCCACTTT
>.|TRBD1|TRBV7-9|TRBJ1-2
CASSRGQDGYTF
TGTGCCAGCAGCCGTGGACAGGATGGCTACACCTTC
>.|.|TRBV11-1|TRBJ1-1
CASSLRQIMNTEAFF
TGTGCCAGCAGCCTACGACAGATAATGAACACTGAAGCTTTCTTT
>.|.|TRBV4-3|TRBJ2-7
CASSQDASRGYEQYF
TGCGCCAGCAGCCAGGACGCCAGTAGGGGTTACGAGCAGTACTTC
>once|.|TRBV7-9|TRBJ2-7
CASSLPGSLEQYF
TGTGCCAGCAGCTTGCCGGGGTCCCTCGAGCAGTACTTC
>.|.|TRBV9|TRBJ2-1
CASSPPDNEQFF
TGTGCCAGCAGCCCCCCCGACAATGAGCAGTTCTTC
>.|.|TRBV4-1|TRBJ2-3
CASSHSGGPSTDTQYF
TGCGCCAGCAGCCACTCAGGGGGGCCGAGCACAGATACGCAGTATTTT